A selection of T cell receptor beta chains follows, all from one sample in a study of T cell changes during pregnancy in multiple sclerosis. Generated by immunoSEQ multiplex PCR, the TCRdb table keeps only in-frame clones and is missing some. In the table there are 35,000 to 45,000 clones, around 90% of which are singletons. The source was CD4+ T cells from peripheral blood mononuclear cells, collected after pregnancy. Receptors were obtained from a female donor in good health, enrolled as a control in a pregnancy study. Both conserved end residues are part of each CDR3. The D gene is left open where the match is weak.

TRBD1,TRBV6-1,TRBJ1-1,CASSRGQTQNTEAFF,TGTGCCAGCAGTAGGGGACAGACTCAGAACACTGAAGCTTTCTTT
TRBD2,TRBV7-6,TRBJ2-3,CASRLAGGSSTDTQYF,TGTGCCAGCAGACTAGCGGGGGGATCTAGCACAGATACGCAGTATTTT
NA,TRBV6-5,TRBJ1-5,CASSYRQGGNQPQHF,TGTGCCAGCAGTTACCGCCAGGGCGGCAATCAGCCCCAGCATTTT
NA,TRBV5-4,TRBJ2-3,CASSAVNQGGSDTQYF,TGTGCCAGCAGCGCAGTGAACCAGGGAGGATCAGATACGCAGTATTTT
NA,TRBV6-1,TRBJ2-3,CASSGPSIITDTQYF,TGTGCCAGCAGTGGCCCGTCTATCATCACAGATACGCAGTATTTT
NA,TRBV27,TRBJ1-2,CASSFSGPQTLGGVKGYTF,TGTGCCAGCAGTTTTTCCGGGCCGCAAACCCTAGGAGGGGTTAAGGGCTACACCTTC
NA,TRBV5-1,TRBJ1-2,CASSLGREGYGYTF,TGCGCCAGCAGCTTGGGCAGGGAAGGCTATGGCTACACCTTC
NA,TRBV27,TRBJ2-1,CASIRRGYYNEQFF,TGTGCCAGCATCAGACGGGGGTACTACAATGAGCAGTTCTTC
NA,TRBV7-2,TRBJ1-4,CASSLLGGREKLFF,TGTGCCAGCAGCCTGTTAGGGGGACGCGAAAAACTGTTTTTT
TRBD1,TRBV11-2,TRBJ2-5,CASRGQGQETQYF,TGTGCCAGCAGGGGACAGGGACAAGAGACCCAGTACTTC